This T cell receptor (beta chain) was retrieved from a study of blood T cell repertoires in COVID-19. This clone has a handful of counts. The CDR3 covers 14 residues. V dropped 4 bases and J dropped 5; count of bases not matched to a gene: 5. Germline V gene lookup returns CDR1 SGHRS and CDR2 YFSETQ. Repertoires were generated with immunoSEQ multiplex PCR, while TCRdb's copy carries only in-frame clones and drops some. Here the sample spans approximately 70,000 clones, around nine tenths being singletons. Sequencing input: peripheral blood. V usage is TRBV5-1 and J usage is TRBJ1-4, with TRBD1 matching 7 bases. The TCR was taken from a human donor in a cohort sampled during active COVID-19. The CDR3 loop reads CASSRDSRNEKLFF. CDR3 DNA sequence: TGCGCCAGCAGCAGGGACAGTAGGAATGAAAAACTGTTTTTT.